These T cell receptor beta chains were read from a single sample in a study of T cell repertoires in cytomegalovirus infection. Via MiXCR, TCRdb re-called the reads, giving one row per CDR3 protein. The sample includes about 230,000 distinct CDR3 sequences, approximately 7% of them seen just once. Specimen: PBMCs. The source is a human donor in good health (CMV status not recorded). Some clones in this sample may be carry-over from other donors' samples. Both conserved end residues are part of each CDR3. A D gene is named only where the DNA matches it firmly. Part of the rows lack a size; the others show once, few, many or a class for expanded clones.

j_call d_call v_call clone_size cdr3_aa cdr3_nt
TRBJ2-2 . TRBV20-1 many CSARGTPNTGELFF TGCAGTGCTAGAGGGACTCCTAACACCGGGGAGCTGTTTTTT
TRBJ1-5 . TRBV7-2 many CASSFGRVTQPQHF TGTGCCAGCAGCTTCGGCAGGGTGACTCAGCCCCAGCATTTT
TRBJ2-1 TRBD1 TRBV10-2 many CASRGGQGASYNEQFF TGCGCCAGCAGGGGGGGACAGGGGGCATCCTACAATGAGCAGTTCTTC
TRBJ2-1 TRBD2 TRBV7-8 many CASSYRGGTANEQFF TGTGCCAGCAGCTATAGGGGAGGGACTGCAAATGAGCAGTTCTTC
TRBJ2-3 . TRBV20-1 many CSARDPRPDTQYF TGCAGTGCTAGAGACCCCCGCCCAGATACGCAGTATTTT
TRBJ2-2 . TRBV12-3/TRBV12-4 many CASSFRQSNTGELFF TGTGCCAGCAGTTTTCGGCAGTCGAACACCGGGGAGCTGTTTTTT
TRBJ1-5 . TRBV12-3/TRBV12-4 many CASSTEREGNQPQHF TGTGCCAGCAGTACCGAGAGGGAGGGCAATCAGCCCCAGCATTTT
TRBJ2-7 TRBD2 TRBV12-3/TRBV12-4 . CASRISGGAYEQYF TGTGCCAGCAGGATTAGTGGGGGGGCCTACGAGCAGTACTTC
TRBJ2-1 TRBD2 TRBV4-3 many CASSQSSGVLGEQFF TGCGCCAGCAGCCAGTCTAGCGGGGTACTGGGTGAGCAGTTCTTC
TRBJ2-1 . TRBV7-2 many CASSPSNEQFF TGTGCCAGCAGCCCGAGCAATGAGCAGTTCTTC
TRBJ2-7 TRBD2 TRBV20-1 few CSARGGTSGKEYF TGCAGTGCTAGAGGGGGGACTAGCGGAAAAGAATACTTC
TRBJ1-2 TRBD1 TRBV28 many CASSSGQGARRYGYTF TGTGCCAGCAGTTCAGGACAGGGGGCGCGTCGCTATGGCTACACCTTC
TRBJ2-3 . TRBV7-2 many CASSLSADTQYF TGTGCCAGCAGCCTATCTGCAGATACGCAGTATTTT
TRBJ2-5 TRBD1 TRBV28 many CASSRNDRGSQETQYF TGTGCCAGCAGCCGAAACGACAGGGGGAGCCAAGAGACCCAGTACTTC
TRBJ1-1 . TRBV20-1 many CSAPGSLGTEAFF TGCAGTGCTCCAGGGTCCCTCGGCACTGAAGCTTTCTTT
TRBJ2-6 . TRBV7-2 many CASSLGGPGANVLTF TGTGCCAGCAGCTTAGGCGGGCCTGGGGCCAACGTCCTGACTTTC
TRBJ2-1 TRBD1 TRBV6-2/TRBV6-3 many CASSLQGAEYNEQFF TGTGCCAGCAGCCTACAGGGGGCGGAATACAATGAGCAGTTCTTC
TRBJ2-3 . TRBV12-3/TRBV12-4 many CASGPVGADTQYF TGTGCCAGCGGCCCGGTTGGCGCAGATACGCAGTATTTT
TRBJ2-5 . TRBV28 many CASSLVDSSRQETQYF TGTGCCAGCAGTTTAGTTGACAGTAGTAGGCAAGAGACCCAGTACTTC
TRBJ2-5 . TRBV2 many CASGTSDRQETQYF TGTGCCAGCGGAACCTCAGACAGACAAGAGACCCAGTACTTC
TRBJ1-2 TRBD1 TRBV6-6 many CASSYGDRSYGYTF TGTGCCAGCAGTTACGGGGACAGGTCCTATGGCTACACCTTC
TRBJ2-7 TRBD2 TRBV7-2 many CASSPRSGSAYEQYF TGTGCCAGCAGCCCACGCAGCGGGAGCGCCTACGAGCAGTACTTC
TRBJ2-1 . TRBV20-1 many CSAGRLVIDNEQFF TGCAGTGCTGGGCGACTAGTCATCGACAATGAGCAGTTCTTC
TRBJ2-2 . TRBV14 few CASSQGSNAGRGELFF TGTGCCAGCAGCCAAGGGTCGAATGCCGGACGCGGGGAGCTGTTTTTT
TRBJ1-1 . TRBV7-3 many CASTSNTEAFF TGTGCCAGCACCTCTAACACTGAAGCTTTCTTT
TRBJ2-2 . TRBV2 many CASSEGGTGELFF TGTGCCAGCAGTGAAGGGGGAACCGGGGAGCTGTTTTTT
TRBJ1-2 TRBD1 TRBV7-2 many CASSQQRGHDGYTF TGTGCCAGCAGCCAACAGAGGGGGCACGATGGCTACACCTTC
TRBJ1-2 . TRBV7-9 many CASSPLDGQFGYTF TGTGCCAGCAGCCCCCTCGATGGACAGTTTGGCTACACCTTC
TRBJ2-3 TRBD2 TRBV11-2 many CASSPGRGVTDTQYF TGTGCCAGCAGCCCGGGGCGGGGGGTCACAGATACGCAGTATTTT